This T cell receptor beta chain was recovered during a study of type 1 regulatory T cells (dated by TCRdb to the early 2020s). Some background on the complete study: An in vitro protocol by which a Tr1-enriched, alloantigen-specific CD4 T cell product named T-allo10 was generated was characterized in the study. T-allo10 was being evaluated clinically in patients with hematological malignancies who were receiving allogeneic hematopoietic stem cell transplantation. Results and caveats for the whole study, not just this receptor: Compared with non-Tr1 cells, Tr1 cells had a TCR repertoire that was more restricted, a finding the study read as clonal expansion induced by alloantigen.

A note on this clonotype: Its antigen is still unknown. One base away there is no much larger clone; base qualities are not given.

The germline V gene sets CDR1 to SGDLS and CDR2 to YYNGEE. The CDR3 measures 17 amino acids from cysteine to phenylalanine. CDR3 DNA is the only sequence kept; it has 51 bases, read in frame from the first base. For this chain, trimming is 4 bases at the V end and 2 bases at the J end, and the number of junction bases without a gene match is 8. The listed sequencing device is Illumina MiSeq. TCRdb trimmed the raw reads at Q25, called clones with MiXCR and kept productive beta chains. Every distinct CDR3 protein forms one entry, paired with its most common genes and DNA. Within this sample are about 62,000 distinct CDR3 sequences, with roughly two thirds of them counted one time only. The ten largest clones represent less than 2% of the sample.

The sequenced sample consisted of cultured non-Tr1 T cells, either the whole culture or a sorted T cell fraction (not recorded which). The sample's cell subset or site label, decoded: non-Tr1 population from the T-allo10 product. The chain is made from TRBV9 and TRBJ2-2, with 10 junctional bases fitting TRBD2. This TCR derives from a human donor in good health. DNA sequence: TGTGCCAGCAGCTCTAGCGGGAGTAACCCTAACACCGGGGAGCTGTTTTTT. This encodes CASSSSGSNPNTGELFF.